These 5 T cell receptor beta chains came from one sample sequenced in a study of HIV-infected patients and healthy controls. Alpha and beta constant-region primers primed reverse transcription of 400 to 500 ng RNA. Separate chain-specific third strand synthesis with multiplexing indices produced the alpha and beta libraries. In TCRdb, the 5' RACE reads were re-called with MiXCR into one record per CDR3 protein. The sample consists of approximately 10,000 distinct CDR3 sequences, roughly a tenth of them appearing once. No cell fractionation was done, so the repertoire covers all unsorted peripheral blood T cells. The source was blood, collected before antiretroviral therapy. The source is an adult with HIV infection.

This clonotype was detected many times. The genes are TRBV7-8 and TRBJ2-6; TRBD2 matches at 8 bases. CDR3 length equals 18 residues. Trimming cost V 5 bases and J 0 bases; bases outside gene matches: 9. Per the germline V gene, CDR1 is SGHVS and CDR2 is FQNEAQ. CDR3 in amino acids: CASSHPGLVISGANVLTF. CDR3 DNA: TGTGCCAGCAGCCATCCGGGACTAGTCATCTCTGGGGCCAACGTCCTGACTTTC. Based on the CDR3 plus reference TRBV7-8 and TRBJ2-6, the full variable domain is GAGVSQSPRYKVAKRGQDVALRCDPISGHVSLFWYQQALGQGPEFLTYFQNEAQLDKSGLPSDRFFAERPEGSVSTLKIQRTQQEDSAVYLCASSHPGLVISGANVLTFGAGSRLTVL.

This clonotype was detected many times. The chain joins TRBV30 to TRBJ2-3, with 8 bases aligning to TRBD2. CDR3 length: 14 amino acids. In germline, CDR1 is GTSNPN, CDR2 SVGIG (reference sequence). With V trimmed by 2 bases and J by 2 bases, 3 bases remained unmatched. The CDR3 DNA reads TGTGCCTGGAGTCTCGGGGGGGTCACAGATACGCAGTATTTT. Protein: CAWSLGGVTDTQYF.

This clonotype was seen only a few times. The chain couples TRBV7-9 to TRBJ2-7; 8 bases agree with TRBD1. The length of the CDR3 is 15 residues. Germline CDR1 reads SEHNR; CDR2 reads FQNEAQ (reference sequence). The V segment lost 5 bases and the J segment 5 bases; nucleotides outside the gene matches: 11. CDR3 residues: CASSRELDRGNEQYF. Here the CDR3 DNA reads TGTGCCAGCAGCCGGGAGCTCGACAGGGGAAACGAGCAGTACTTC.

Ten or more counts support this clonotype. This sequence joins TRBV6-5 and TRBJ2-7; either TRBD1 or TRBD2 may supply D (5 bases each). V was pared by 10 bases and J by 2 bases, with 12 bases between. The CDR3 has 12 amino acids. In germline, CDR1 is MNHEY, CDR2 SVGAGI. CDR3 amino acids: CATGTFAYEQYF. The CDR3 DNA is TGTGCCACCGGGACGTTTGCCTACGAGCAGTACTTC.

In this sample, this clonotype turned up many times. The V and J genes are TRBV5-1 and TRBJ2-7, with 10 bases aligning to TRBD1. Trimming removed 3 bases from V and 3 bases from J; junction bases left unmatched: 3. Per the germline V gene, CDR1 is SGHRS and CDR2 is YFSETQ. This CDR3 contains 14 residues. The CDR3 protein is CASSSGQGGYEQYF. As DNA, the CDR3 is TGCGCCAGCAGCTCAGGACAGGGGGGCTACGAGCAGTACTTC.